Shown below are 27 T cell receptor beta chains from a single sample sequenced in a study of liver allograft versus peripheral blood T cells. About the research overall: Liver transplant recipients had T cell receptor repertoires compared between transplanted liver and peripheral blood.

TCRdb re-analysed the reads in MiXCR, keeping a single row per CDR3 protein. The sample has roughly 15,000 distinct CDR3 sequences, approximately 22% seen once. The source is a human patient who had a liver transplant. The graft donor may be the source of some T cells.

The chain joins TRBV6-5 to TRBJ2-7; no firm D call. Trimming took off 2 bases at V and 3 bases at J, with 17 bases between the two ends. Per the germline V gene, CDR1 is MNHEY and CDR2 is SVGAGI. This CDR3 is built from 16 residues. The CDR3 loop reads CASSYAQGGRRYEQYF. The CDR3 DNA follows: TGTGCCAGCAGTTACGCGCAAGGCGGACGACGCTACGAGCAGTACTTC.

J is TRBJ2-1 and V is TRBV5-1, with unresolved D. Germline V gives CDR1 SGHRS, CDR2 YFSETQ. Trimming took 5 bases from V and 5 from J, leaving 14 bases between them. This CDR3 is built from 14 residues. The CDR3 region is CASRAASHNNEQFF. CDR3 nucleotides: TGCGCCAGCAGAGCAGCCAGCCATAACAATGAGCAGTTCTTC.

This clonotype turned up a few times. The rearrangement links TRBV18 to TRBJ1-2; 8 nucleotides agree with TRBD1. V lost 5 bases and J lost 4; bases outside the gene matches: 3. Germline CDR1 and CDR2: KGHSH and LQKENI. The CDR3 is made up of 13 amino acids. CDR3 sequence reads: CASSSDRVYGYTF. CDR3 nucleotides: TGTGCCAGCTCATCGGACAGGGTCTATGGCTACACCTTC.

This clonotype was observed a few times. This chain joins TRBV7-9 and TRBJ2-1, with D possibly being TRBD1 (6 bases). Trimming took off 6 bases at V and 7 bases at J, with 19 bases between the two ends. The CDR3 totals 15 residues. Germline loops: CDR1 SEHNR, CDR2 FQNEAQ (reference sequence). The CDR3 here is CASSPRGNALNEQFF. CDR3 sequence (DNA): TGTGCCAGCAGTCCCAGGGGAAACGCTTTGAATGAGCAGTTCTTC.

This chain links TRBV12-5 with TRBJ2-7; no firm D call. The ends were cut back, 1 base at V and 10 bases at J, with 14 bases in the middle. This CDR3 comprises 13 residues. Germline CDR1 and CDR2: LGHNT and FRNRAP. CDR3 bases: TGTGCTAGTGGTTTGGACACCGTTTCGTACCAGTACTTC. Protein product: CASGLDTVSYQYF.

The chain is built from TRBV20-1 and TRBJ1-6, with TRBD1 as a possible D gene (6 bases). The germline V and J ends were trimmed by 0 bases and 6 bases, with 12 bases remaining between them. The CDR3 consists of 15 residues. Germline V gives CDR1 DFQATT, CDR2 SNEGSKA (reference sequence). Written as DNA, the CDR3 is TGCAGTGCTAGAGATCAGGGGCGGATTAATTCACCCCTCCACTTT. This translates into CSARDQGRINSPLHF.

The table lists this clonotype with a few counts. V usage is TRBV7-2 and J usage is TRBJ1-2; 7 bases fit TRBD1. The CDR3 extends over 13 amino acids. J was trimmed by 10 bases and V by 1 base; bases with no gene match: 6. Germline V CDR1 and CDR2: SGHTA, FQGNSA. In DNA, the CDR3 is TGTGCCAGCAGCTTAGGGCGACAGGGATACTACACCTTC. Protein sequence: CASSLGRQGYYTF. Full variable domain (rest looked up from reference TRBV7-2 and TRBJ1-2): GAGVSQSPSNKVTEKGKDVELRCDPISGHTALYWYRQSLGQGLEFLIYFQGNSAPDKSGLPSDRFSAERTGGSVSTLTIQRTQQEDSAVYLCASSLGRQGYYTFGSGTRLTVV.

This clonotype is classed as medium-sized (0.01 to 0.1%). The chain employs TRBV19 and TRBJ1-2; weak D call: TRBD1 (5 bases). V shed 3 bases and J shed 0 bases, with 8 bases lying between them. The CDR3 is 14 residues long. Germline CDR1 and CDR2: LNHDA and SQIVND (reference sequence). CDR3 nucleotide sequence: TGTGCCAGTAGTATCGGGGCCTCTAACTATGGCTACACCTTC. Translation gives CASSIGASNYGYTF.

This clonotype was recorded at least ten times. The chain is built from TRBV24-1 and TRBJ1-4; TRBD1 might be the D (6 bases). V shed 1 base and J shed 4 bases, with 21 bases lying between them. In germline, CDR1 is KGHDR, CDR2 SFDVKD. The CDR3 contains 19 residues. The CDR3 DNA is TGTGCCACCAGTGATTTCAGGGGTGATGTAGGACAGCTTAATGAAAAACTGTTTTTT. Translation gives CATSDFRGDVGQLNEKLFF.

This clonotype showed up just a few times. The chain links TRBV6-1 to TRBJ1-5, with D possibly being TRBD1 (5 bases). The CDR3 runs 13 residues. V gave up 3 bases and J gave up 6 bases, with 9 bases separating them. Germline lookup yields CDR1 MNHNS and CDR2 SASEGT. CDR3 in amino acids: CASSDQGGQPQHF. The CDR3 DNA reads TGTGCCAGCAGTGACCAGGGAGGTCAGCCCCAGCATTTT.

The chain carries TRBV12-3 or TRBV12-4 and TRBJ1-3, with D tentatively TRBD1 (6 bases). Trimming shortened V by 5 bases and J by 4 bases, and 12 bases separated the two germline ends. The CDR3 loop spans 14 amino acids. The CDR3 sequence is CASSLRGGGNTIYF. CDR3 bases: TGTGCCAGCAGTCTTAGAGGGGGAGGAAACACCATATATTTT.

As concerns this clonotype: A junction end diverges from the germline sequence, so it may reflect a read error. The V call is TRBV5-4, the J call TRBJ1-1; D gene uncertain. This CDR3 is built from 14 residues. Germline V gene data show CDR1 as SGHNT and CDR2 as YYREEE (reference sequence). CDR3 coding DNA: TGTGCCAGCAGCCTCGGACCGGTGAAGACTGAAGCTTTCTTT. Its translation is CASSLGPVKTEAFF. Filled out from reference TRBV5-4 and TRBJ1-1, the complete variable domain reads ETGVTQSPTHLIKTRGQQVTLRCSSQSGHNTVSWYQQALGQGPQFIFQYYREEENGRGNFPPRFSGLQFPNYSSELNVNALELDDSALYLCASSLGPVKTEAFFGQGTRLTVV.

In DNA, the CDR3 is TGCAGAGCAGGGGGGACTAGTGGTATGGATACGCAGTATTTT. Translated: CRAGGTSGMDTQYF. This chain links TRBV29-1 with TRBJ2-3; D perhaps matches TRBD2 (8 bases). The CDR3 contains 14 residues. Germline CDR1 reads SQVTM; CDR2 reads ANQGSEA.

This clonotype is judged medium-sized. The gene calls are TRBV6-2 or TRBV6-3 and TRBJ1-1; D not certain. With 10 bases removed from V and 6 bases from J, the gap between germline ends came to 15 bases. Per the germline V gene, CDR1 is MNHEY and CDR2 is SVGEGT. The CDR3 runs 12 residues. The CDR3 protein is CATFKFASEAFF. Written as DNA, the CDR3 is TGTGCCACCTTTAAGTTCGCTTCTGAAGCTTTCTTT.

This clonotype is medium-sized (0.01 to 0.1%). J is TRBJ1-3 and V is TRBV18, with D unresolved. Trimming took off 3 bases at V and 8 bases at J, with 14 bases between the two ends. The CDR3 sequence is 14 residues long. Germline CDR1 KGHSH, CDR2 LQKENI. The CDR3 DNA sequence: TGTGCCAGCTCACCCCTCTACCCCGTTGACACCATATATTTT. It encodes CASSPLYPVDTIYF.

The chain is built from TRBV5-1 and TRBJ1-1; 7 bases match TRBD1. Losses at the gene ends were 2 bases for V and 3 bases for J; bases not matched to a gene: 7. The CDR3 sequence is 15 residues long. Germline CDR1 is SGHRS and CDR2 is YFSETQ. CDR3 residues: CASSLPRGIDTEAFF. CDR3 DNA: TGCGCCAGCAGCTTACCCAGGGGGATCGACACTGAAGCTTTCTTT.

This clonotype is categorized as medium-sized. This sequence joins TRBV18 and TRBJ1-6; no definite D call. Trimming took 3 bases from V and 8 from J, leaving 8 bases between them. Germline lookup yields CDR1 KGHSH and CDR2 LQKENI. The CDR3 spans 13 residues. The CDR3 DNA is TGTGCCAGCTCACCCACGCGGTATTCACCCCTCCACTTT. Protein sequence: CASSPTRYSPLHF. Filled out from reference TRBV18 and TRBJ1-6, the complete variable domain reads NAGVMQNPRHLVRRRGQEARLRCSPMKGHSHVYWYRQLPEEGLKFMVYLQKENIIDESGMPKERFSAEFPKEGPSILRIQQVVRGDSAAYFCASSPTRYSPLHFGNGTRLTVT.

This chain joins TRBV20-1 and TRBJ1-4, with D perhaps TRBD1 (5 bases). Per germline, CDR1 DFQATT and CDR2 SNEGSKA (reference sequence). Trimming removed 6 bases at V and 8 bases at J, with 10 bases between. The CDR3 is made up of 11 amino acids. CDR3 DNA: TGCAGTGCGGAGAGGGGCGAAAAACTGTTTTTT. This gives the protein CSAERGEKLFF.

In the case of this clonotype: A much larger clone differs by one base, so this may be a read error. This chain joins TRBV18 and TRBJ1-5; the D is unclear. CDR1 and CDR2 (germline): KGHSH, LQKENI. This CDR3 has 15 residues. The CDR3 coding sequence is TGTGCCAGCTCAGAGGCAGGAGATAGCAATCAGCACCAGCATTTT. It codes for CASSEAGDSNQHQHF. The whole variable domain, remainder taken from reference TRBV18 and TRBJ1-5, is NAGVMQNPRHLVRRRGQEARLRCSPMKGHSHVYWYRQLPEEGLKFMVYLQKENIIDESGMPKERFSAEFPKEGPSILRIQQVVRGDSAAYFCASSEAGDSNQHQHFGDGTRLSIL.

This clonotype is medium-sized (0.01 to 0.1%). The rearrangement links TRBV6-2 or TRBV6-3 to TRBJ1-5; TRBD1 is a possible D gene (5 bases). V lost 10 bases and J lost 0, with 16 bases in between. This CDR3 has 15 amino acids. The V gene's germline CDR1 is MNHEY and CDR2 SVGEGT. The CDR3 protein is CATSGDLYSNQPQHF. The CDR3 region has the DNA TGTGCCACCTCCGGGGACCTTTATAGCAATCAGCCCCAGCATTTT.

The sample holds a few counts of this clonotype. CDR3 in amino acids: CASSLTSGDNEQFF. CDR3 DNA: TGTGCCAGCAGTTTGACTAGCGGGGACAATGAGCAGTTCTTC. V gene TRBV28 combines with J gene TRBJ2-1; TRBD2 matches at 11 bases. Germline V gene lookup returns CDR1 MDHEN and CDR2 SYDVKM. This CDR3 has 14 residues. V lost 3 bases to trimming and J lost 5 bases; unmatched junction nucleotides: 0. Full variable domain (rest looked up from reference TRBV28 and TRBJ2-1): DVKVTQSSRYLVKRTGEKVFLECVQDMDHENMFWYRQDPGLGLRLIYFSYDVKMKEKGDIPEGYSVSREKKERFSLILESASTNQTSMYLCASSLTSGDNEQFFGPGTRLTVL.

This clonotype was detected ten times or more. The chain links TRBV18 to TRBJ2-7; D remains unclear. The CDR3 spans 13 residues. The germline gives CDR1 KGHSH, CDR2 LQKENI. Trimming stripped 6 bases from V and 3 bases from J, with 12 bases between. In DNA, the CDR3 is TGTGCCAGCTCCAGCTCGGCCAACTACGAGCAGTACTTC. This codes for CASSSSANYEQYF.

This clonotype is medium-sized in the sample. V is TRBV24-1 and J is TRBJ1-1; weak D call: TRBD1 (6 bases). This CDR3 contains 14 residues. Between the trimmed V and J ends, which lost 6 bases and 4 bases, there was a span of 14 bases. The V gene's germline CDR1 is KGHDR and CDR2 SFDVKD. CDR3: CATSRNRAATEAFF. CDR3 DNA sequence: TGTGCCACCAGTCGGAACAGGGCGGCCACTGAAGCTTTCTTT.

This clonotype was counted ten times or more. This chain connects TRBV27 to TRBJ2-2; D gene uncertain. The CDR3 covers 18 residues. V lost 5 bases and J lost 5, with 24 bases in between. Germline CDR1 and CDR2: MNHEY and SMNVEV (reference sequence). The CDR3 DNA reads as TGTGCCAGCAGTCCCGATCCAGACTTGGGCCTGAGGACCGGGGAGCTGTTTTTT. As protein: CASSPDPDLGLRTGELFF.

The chain is built from TRBV19 and TRBJ2-7, with TRBD2 identical over 11 bases. J was trimmed by 5 bases and V by 4 bases; bases with no gene match: 16. This CDR3 is built from 18 residues. Germline CDR1 reads LNHDA; CDR2 reads SQIVND (reference sequence). The CDR3 region is CASSRLWSASGGSNEQYF. The CDR3 nucleotides are TGTGCCAGTAGTAGATTGTGGAGCGCTAGCGGGGGGTCCAACGAGCAGTACTTC.

This clonotype qualifies as medium-sized (0.01 to 0.1%). The chain uses TRBV18 and TRBJ1-2; unclear D gene. Germline CDR1 is KGHSH and CDR2 is LQKENI. The CDR3 contains 14 residues. V lost 3 bases and J lost 0, with 8 bases in between. The CDR3 DNA reads as TGTGCCAGCTCACCCAAAGGATCTAACTATGGCTACACCTTC. This codes for CASSPKGSNYGYTF.

This clonotype appeared a few times. This sequence joins TRBV12-3 or TRBV12-4 and TRBJ1-5; D perhaps matches TRBD1 (5 bases). The V gene lost 4 bases and the J gene lost 4 bases, with 11 bases spanning the gap. The CDR3 has 14 amino acids. CDR3 in DNA: TGTGCCAGCAGTTCCCTCGACAGTAATCAGCCCCAGCATTTT. Amino acid sequence: CASSSLDSNQPQHF.